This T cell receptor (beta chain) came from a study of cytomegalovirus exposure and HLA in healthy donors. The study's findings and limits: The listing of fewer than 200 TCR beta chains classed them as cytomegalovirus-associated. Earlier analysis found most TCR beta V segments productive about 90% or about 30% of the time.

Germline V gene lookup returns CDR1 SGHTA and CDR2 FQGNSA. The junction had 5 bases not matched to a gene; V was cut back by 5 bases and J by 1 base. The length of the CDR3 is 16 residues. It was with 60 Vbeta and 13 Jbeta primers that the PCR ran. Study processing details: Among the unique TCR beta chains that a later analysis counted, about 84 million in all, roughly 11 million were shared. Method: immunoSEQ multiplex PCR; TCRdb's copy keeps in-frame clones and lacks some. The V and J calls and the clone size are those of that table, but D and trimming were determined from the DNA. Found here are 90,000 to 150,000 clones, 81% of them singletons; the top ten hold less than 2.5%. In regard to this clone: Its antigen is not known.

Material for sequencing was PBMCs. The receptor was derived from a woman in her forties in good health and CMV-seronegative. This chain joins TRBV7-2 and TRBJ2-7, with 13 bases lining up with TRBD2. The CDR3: CASSPILAGGSYEQYF. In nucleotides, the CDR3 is TGTGCCAGCAGCCCAATACTAGCGGGAGGGTCCTACGAGCAGTACTTC.